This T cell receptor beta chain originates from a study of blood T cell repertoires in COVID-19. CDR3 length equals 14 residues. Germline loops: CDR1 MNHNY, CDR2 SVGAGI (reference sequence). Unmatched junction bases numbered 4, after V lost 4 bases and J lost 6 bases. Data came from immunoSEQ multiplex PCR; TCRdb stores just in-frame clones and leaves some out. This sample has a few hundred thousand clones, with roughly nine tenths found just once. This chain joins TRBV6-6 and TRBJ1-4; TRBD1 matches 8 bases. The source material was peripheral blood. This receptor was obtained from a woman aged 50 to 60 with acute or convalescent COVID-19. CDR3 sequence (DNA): TGTGCCAGCAGTTCCGACAGGGGTTATGAAAAACTGTTTTTT. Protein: CASSSDRGYEKLFF.